This T cell receptor beta chain was found in a study of hypomethylating agent response in myelodysplastic syndrome. Assay: immunoSEQ multiplex PCR; the TCRdb copy retains only in-frame clones and omits some. The sample contains under 5,500 clones, about four fifths of which appear only once. This clone came up a few times. This CDR3 comprises 14 residues. V was pared by 7 bases and J by 3 bases, with 7 bases of the junction left unmatched. CDR1 and CDR2 (germline): SNHLY, FYNNEI. The chain is built from TRBV2 and TRBJ2-7, with 9 positions matching TRBD1. The receptor was isolated from a human donor with myelodysplastic syndrome. Sequenced material: bone marrow, taken before or after starting hypomethylating agent treatment for myelodysplastic syndrome (not recorded which). The CDR3 loop reads CASTRTGAGYEQYF. The CDR3 DNA is TGTGCCAGCACTAGGACAGGGGCTGGCTACGAGCAGTACTTC.